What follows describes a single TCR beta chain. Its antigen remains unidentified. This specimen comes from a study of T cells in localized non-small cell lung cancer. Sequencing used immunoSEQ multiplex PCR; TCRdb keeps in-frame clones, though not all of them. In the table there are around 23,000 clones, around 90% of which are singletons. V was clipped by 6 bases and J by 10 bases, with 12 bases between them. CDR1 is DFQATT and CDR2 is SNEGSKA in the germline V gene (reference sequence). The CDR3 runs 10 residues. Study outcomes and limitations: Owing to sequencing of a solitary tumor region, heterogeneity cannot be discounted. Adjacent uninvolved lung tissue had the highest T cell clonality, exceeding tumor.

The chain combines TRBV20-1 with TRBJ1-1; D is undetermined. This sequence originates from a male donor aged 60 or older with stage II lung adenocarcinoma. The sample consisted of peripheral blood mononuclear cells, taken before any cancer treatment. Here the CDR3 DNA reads TGCAGTGCCCCGGCAGGAGCAGCTTTCTTT. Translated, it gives CSAPAGAAFF.